The next 4 T cell receptor beta chains were all read from a single sample in a study of T-cell reconstitution after alpha-beta-depleted transplantation in children (dated by TCRdb to the mid-2010s). In light of the paper, this sample's treatment or condition label describes: allogeneic hematopoietic cell transplantation with graft depleted of TCRalphabeta T cells and CD19 B cells. The library came from PCR. The sequencer was an Illumina HiSeq 2500. TCR library preparation used molecular barcoding, with unique molecular identifiers applied to normalize quantification of the TCRbeta repertoire. The public sequencing data were trimmed at Q25 with fastp and processed into clonotypes with MiXCR by TCRdb, which kept only in-frame beta chains. Entries that share a CDR3 protein sequence are merged under the most common genes and DNA. A total of approximately 490,000 distinct CDR3 sequences appear in this sample, approximately 10% of them only once. In total, the top ten clones hold around 2.2% of the sample.

Sequenced here: PBMCs, sampled before TCRalphabeta/CD19-depleted stem cell transplant. Every receptor here comes from a child aged 2-15 years with inherited bone marrow failure, due to receive a stem cell transplant.

At least ten counts were recorded for this clonotype. The rearrangement links TRBV7-9 to TRBJ2-5; D may be TRBD2 (5 bases). This CDR3 comprises 15 residues. V gave up 2 bases and J gave up 2 bases, with 12 bases separating them. The germline V gene encodes CDR1 SEHNR and CDR2 FQNEAQ (reference sequence). Here the CDR3 reads CASSLWAGGQETQYF. The CDR3 DNA reads as TGTGCCAGCAGCTTATGGGCAGGCGGGCAAGAGACCCAGTACTTC.

This clonotype was recorded many times. The genes are TRBV15 and TRBJ2-7; 8 positions match TRBD2. Germline lookup yields CDR1 LNHNV and CDR2 YYDKDF (reference sequence). The CDR3 has 17 residues. The ends lost 0 bases at V and 0 bases at J; junction bases unmatched: 7. The DNA of the CDR3 is TGTGCCACCAGCAGAGACCCCGGAAGCGGGAGCTCCTACGAGCAGTACTTC. Protein: CATSRDPGSGSSYEQYF.

Regarding this clonotype: With a much larger clone just one base away, this may be a read error. The chain carries TRBV29-1 and TRBJ2-3; perhaps TRBD2 as D (6 bases). Germline V gene sequence: CDR1 SQVTM, CDR2 ANQGSEA. The CDR3 totals 14 residues. CDR3 nucleotides: TGCAACGTTGTCGGGAGTGACTTCACAGATACGCAGTATTTT. This translates into CNVVGSDFTDTQYF.

The sample holds many counts of this clonotype. This chain joins TRBV4-3 and TRBJ2-1; the match to TRBD1 covers 7 bases. This CDR3 is 14 amino acids long. Germline CDR1 LGHNA, CDR2 YSLEER. The trim removed 2 bases at V and 6 bases at J, leaving 4 bases unmatched. The CDR3 DNA is TGCGCCAGCAGCCAAAAACACAGGGGCAATGAGCAGTTCTTC. The encoded protein is CASSQKHRGNEQFF.